The present TCR beta chain was sequenced within a study of CD8 T cells in ankylosing spondylitis. Study results and limitations: Ankylosing spondylitis blood appeared to carry a characteristic TCR beta motif of 7 or 8 highly homologous variants.

This clonotype was seen more than once but under ten times. Its target is not known. TCRdb recomputed calls from the 5' RACE reads with MiXCR, one row per CDR3 protein. The sample lists 200,000 to 250,000 distinct CDR3 sequences, 7% to 8% seen once, with 11% to 15% in the top ten. The CDR3 is 13 amino acids. Per the germline V gene, CDR1 is MRHNA and CDR2 is SNTAGT. Trimming removed 2 bases from V and 13 bases from J, with 12 bases in between. The source of this sequence is a male donor with ankylosing spondylitis. The V gene is TRBV6-4, the J gene TRBJ1-6; D ambiguous. The sample taken for sequencing was blood, either unsorted or a sorted T cell fraction (not recorded which). CDR3 bases: TGTGCCAGCAGTGACGTGGGATACGCGCCCCTCCACTTT. Its translation: CASSDVGYAPLHF.